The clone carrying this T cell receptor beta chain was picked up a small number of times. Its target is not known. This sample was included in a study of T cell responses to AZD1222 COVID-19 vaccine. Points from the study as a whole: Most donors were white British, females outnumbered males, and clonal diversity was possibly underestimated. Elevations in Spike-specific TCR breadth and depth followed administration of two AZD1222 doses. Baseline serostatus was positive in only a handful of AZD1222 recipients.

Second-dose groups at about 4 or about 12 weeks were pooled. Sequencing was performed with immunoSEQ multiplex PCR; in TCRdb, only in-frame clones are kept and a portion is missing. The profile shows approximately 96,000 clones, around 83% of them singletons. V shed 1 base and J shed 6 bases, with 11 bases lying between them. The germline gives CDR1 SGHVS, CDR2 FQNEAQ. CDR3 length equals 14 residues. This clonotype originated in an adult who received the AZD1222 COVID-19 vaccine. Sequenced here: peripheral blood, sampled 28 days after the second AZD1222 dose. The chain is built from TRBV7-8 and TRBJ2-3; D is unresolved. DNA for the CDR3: TGTGCCAGCAGCTTAGAGTTAGCTACGGATACGCAGTATTTT. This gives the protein CASSLELATDTQYF.